This T cell receptor beta chain was sequenced in a study of blood T cell repertoires in COVID-19. Study information: Nucleic acid was either cDNA or gDNA, and it came from T cells, B-cell-depleted T cells, or PBMCs.

Germline lookup yields CDR1 LGHDT and CDR2 YNNKEL (reference sequence). Unmatched junction bases numbered 13, after V lost 4 bases and J lost 10 bases. This CDR3 comprises 15 residues. TCRdb's table, derived via immunoSEQ multiplex PCR, lists solely in-frame clones and lacks some. This table holds roughly 200,000 clones, around 87% found once. The TCR was taken from a man aged 55-75 years with acute or convalescent COVID-19. V usage is TRBV3-1 (or the pseudogene TRBV3-2) and J usage is TRBJ2-1; 7 bases align to TRBD2. Sequences were obtained from peripheral blood. CDR3 in DNA: TGTGCCAGCAGCCGGAAAGGGACGATCGGGGGGGAGCAGTTCTTC. Protein product: CASSRKGTIGGEQFF.